This T cell receptor (beta chain) appears in the sequencing data of a study of PD-L1 blockade in urothelial cancer. V was clipped by 4 bases and J by 1 base; unmatched bases: 5. CDR1 is SGHNT and CDR2 is YYREEE in the germline V gene (reference sequence). The CDR3 is made up of 14 amino acids. The table came from immunoSEQ multiplex PCR; TCRdb's copy has only in-frame clones and leaves some out. The sample lists 95,000 to 150,000 clones, roughly 86% seen once, with roughly 2.4% in the top ten. Time point meaning: peripheral blood 6 weeks after treatment start. This sequence joins TRBV5-4 and TRBJ2-7; 7 bases are shared with TRBD1. The clonotype originates from a man in his fifties or sixties with urothelial cancer. The sequencing here drew on PBMCs, taken around atezolizumab (anti-PD-L1) treatment. CDR3 DNA: TGTGCCAGCAGCCGACAGGGCGGATCCTACGAGCAGTACTTC. Residues: CASSRQGGSYEQYF.